Presented here are 9 T cell receptor beta chains from one specimen sequenced in a study of blood T cell repertoires in COVID-19. Profiling relied on immunoSEQ multiplex PCR, and the TCRdb table lists in-frame clones only, not all of them. The sample shows some 200,000 clones, roughly 80% of them seen only once. The sequencing input was peripheral blood. These receptors were obtained from a human donor with acute or convalescent COVID-19. The donor label of this sample is uncertain.

A remark on this clone: The same CDR3 also results from other DNA sequences found in this sample. The DNA for the CDR3 is TGTGCCAGTAGTATAGACAGGGAAGAGCCCCAGCATTTT. It yields the protein CASSIDREEPQHF. V and J are TRBV19 and TRBJ1-5; weak D call: TRBD1 (5 bases). The V and J ends lost 0 bases and 8 bases respectively, with 8 bases between them. Germline CDR1 is LNHDA and CDR2 is SQIVND (reference sequence). This CDR3 contains 13 residues.

The chain combines TRBV7-9 with TRBJ2-6; tentative D call: TRBD1 (7 bases). Trimming took 5 bases from V and 2 from J, leaving 16 bases between them. Looked up from germline, CDR1 is SEHNR and CDR2 is FQNEAQ (reference sequence). CDR3 length: 17 amino acids. The CDR3 DNA sequence: TGTGCCAGCAGCCAGGGGGGCGCTAGGCCTGGGGCCAACGTCCTGACTTTC. It specifies CASSQGGARPGANVLTF. The whole variable domain, filled in from reference TRBV7-9 and TRBJ2-6, reads DTGVSQNPRHKITKRGQNVTFRCDPISEHNRLYWYRQTLGQGPEFLTYFQNEAQLEKSRLLSDRFSAERPKGSFSTLEIQRTEQGDSAMYLCASSQGGARPGANVLTFGAGSRLTVL.

The CDR3 loop reads CASTTSSPGQTHEQFF. CDR3 nucleotides: TGTGCCAGCACCACATCTAGCCCCGGCCAAACCCATGAGCAGTTCTTC. V gene TRBV11-2 combines with J gene TRBJ2-1, with D maybe TRBD2 (5 bases). The germline V and J ends were trimmed by 7 bases and 8 bases, with 24 bases remaining between them. Germline CDR1 is SGHAT and CDR2 is FQNNGV. The CDR3 has 16 residues.

V is TRBV3-1 (or the pseudogene TRBV3-2) and J is TRBJ1-1; D perhaps matches TRBD1 (6 bases). CDR3 length equals 11 residues. V was cut by 4 bases and J by 10 bases, with 10 bases left in between. Looked up from germline, CDR1 is LGHDT and CDR2 is YNNKEL (reference sequence). In DNA, the CDR3 is TGTGCCAGCAGCCGAACAGGGCTAGCTTTCTTT. It codes for CASSRTGLAFF.

The gene calls are TRBV5-1 and TRBJ1-4; tentatively, D is TRBD1 (6 bases). The CDR3 has 14 residues. Trimming left V 4 bases short and J 8 bases short, with 15 bases between. CDR1 is SGHRS and CDR2 is YFSETQ in the germline V gene. Here the CDR3 reads CASSRDIQNEKLFF. DNA for the CDR3: TGCGCCAGCAGCAGGGACATCCAGAACGAAAAACTGTTTTTT. Full variable domain (remainder filled in from reference TRBV5-1 and TRBJ1-4): KAGVTQTPRYLIKTRGQQVTLSCSPISGHRSVSWYQQTPGQGLQFLFEYFSETQRNKGNFPGRFSGRQFSNSRSEMNVSTLELGDSALYLCASSRDIQNEKLFFGSGTQLSVL.

This clone was seen more than once but under ten times. V gene TRBV7-9 combines with J gene TRBJ2-7; D gene uncertain. CDR1 is SEHNR and CDR2 is FQNEAQ in the germline V gene (reference sequence). The CDR3 extends over 13 amino acids. V was clipped by 0 bases and J by 3 bases, with 6 bases between them. The CDR3: CASSLAKNYEQYF. The CDR3 coding sequence is TGTGCCAGCAGCTTAGCTAAAAACTACGAGCAGTACTTC.

The V call is TRBV18, the J call TRBJ2-3; a weak D match, TRBD1 (5 bases). The length of the CDR3 is 15 residues. The V end was cut by 6 bases, the J end by 4 bases, with 17 bases between. Germline-derived CDR1 and CDR2 are KGHSH and LQKENI. In DNA, the CDR3 is TGTGCCAGCTCGCCGCCGGGCCCAGGGCCAGATACGCAGTATTTT. This sequence encodes CASSPPGPGPDTQYF. The full variable domain, with the rest looked up from reference TRBV18 and TRBJ2-3, is NAGVMQNPRHLVRRRGQEARLRCSPMKGHSHVYWYRQLPEEGLKFMVYLQKENIIDESGMPKERFSAEFPKEGPSILRIQQVVRGDSAAYFCASSPPGPGPDTQYFGPGTRLTVL.

V gene TRBV2 combines with J gene TRBJ2-7; 8 bases match TRBD1. The CDR3 has 14 residues. Per germline, CDR1 SNHLY and CDR2 FYNNEI. The ends lost 6 bases at V and 2 bases at J; junction bases unmatched: 6. The CDR3 nucleotides read TGTGCCAGCAGAGGACAGGGTTTAACCTACGAGCAGTACTTC. This encodes CASRGQGLTYEQYF.

This sequence joins TRBV25-1 and TRBJ2-3; 7 bases are shared with TRBD2. The germline V gene encodes CDR1 MGHDK and CDR2 SYGVNS. This CDR3 region has 16 residues. J was trimmed by 4 bases and V by 5 bases; bases with no gene match: 12. CDR3 amino acids: CASSTRMGGRADTQYF. In nucleotides, the CDR3 is TGTGCCAGCAGTACTCGAATGGGGGGGAGGGCAGATACGCAGTATTTT.